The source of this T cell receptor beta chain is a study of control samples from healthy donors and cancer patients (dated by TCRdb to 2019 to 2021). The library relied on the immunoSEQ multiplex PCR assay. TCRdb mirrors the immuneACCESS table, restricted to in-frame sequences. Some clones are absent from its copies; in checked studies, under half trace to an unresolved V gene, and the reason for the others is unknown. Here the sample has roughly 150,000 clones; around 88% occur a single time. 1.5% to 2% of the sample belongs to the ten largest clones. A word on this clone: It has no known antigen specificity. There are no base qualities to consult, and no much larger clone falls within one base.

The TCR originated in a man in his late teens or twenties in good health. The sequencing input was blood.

The nucleotides read TGTGCCAGTAGTGGAGGCTTGACTCGCGGAGGGACAGATACGCAGTATTTT. Its protein reads: CASSGGLTRGGTDTQYF. The chain uses TRBV19 and TRBJ2-3; the best D guess is TRBD2, with 6 bases matching. CDR1 and CDR2 are read off the germline V gene (reference sequence) as LNHDA and SQIVND. V is reduced by 5 bases and J by 3 bases, leaving a spacing of 21 bases between them. The CDR3 holds 17 amino acids from the cysteine to the phenylalanine. Solely the CDR3 DNA is kept, with 51 bases framed from the first base.